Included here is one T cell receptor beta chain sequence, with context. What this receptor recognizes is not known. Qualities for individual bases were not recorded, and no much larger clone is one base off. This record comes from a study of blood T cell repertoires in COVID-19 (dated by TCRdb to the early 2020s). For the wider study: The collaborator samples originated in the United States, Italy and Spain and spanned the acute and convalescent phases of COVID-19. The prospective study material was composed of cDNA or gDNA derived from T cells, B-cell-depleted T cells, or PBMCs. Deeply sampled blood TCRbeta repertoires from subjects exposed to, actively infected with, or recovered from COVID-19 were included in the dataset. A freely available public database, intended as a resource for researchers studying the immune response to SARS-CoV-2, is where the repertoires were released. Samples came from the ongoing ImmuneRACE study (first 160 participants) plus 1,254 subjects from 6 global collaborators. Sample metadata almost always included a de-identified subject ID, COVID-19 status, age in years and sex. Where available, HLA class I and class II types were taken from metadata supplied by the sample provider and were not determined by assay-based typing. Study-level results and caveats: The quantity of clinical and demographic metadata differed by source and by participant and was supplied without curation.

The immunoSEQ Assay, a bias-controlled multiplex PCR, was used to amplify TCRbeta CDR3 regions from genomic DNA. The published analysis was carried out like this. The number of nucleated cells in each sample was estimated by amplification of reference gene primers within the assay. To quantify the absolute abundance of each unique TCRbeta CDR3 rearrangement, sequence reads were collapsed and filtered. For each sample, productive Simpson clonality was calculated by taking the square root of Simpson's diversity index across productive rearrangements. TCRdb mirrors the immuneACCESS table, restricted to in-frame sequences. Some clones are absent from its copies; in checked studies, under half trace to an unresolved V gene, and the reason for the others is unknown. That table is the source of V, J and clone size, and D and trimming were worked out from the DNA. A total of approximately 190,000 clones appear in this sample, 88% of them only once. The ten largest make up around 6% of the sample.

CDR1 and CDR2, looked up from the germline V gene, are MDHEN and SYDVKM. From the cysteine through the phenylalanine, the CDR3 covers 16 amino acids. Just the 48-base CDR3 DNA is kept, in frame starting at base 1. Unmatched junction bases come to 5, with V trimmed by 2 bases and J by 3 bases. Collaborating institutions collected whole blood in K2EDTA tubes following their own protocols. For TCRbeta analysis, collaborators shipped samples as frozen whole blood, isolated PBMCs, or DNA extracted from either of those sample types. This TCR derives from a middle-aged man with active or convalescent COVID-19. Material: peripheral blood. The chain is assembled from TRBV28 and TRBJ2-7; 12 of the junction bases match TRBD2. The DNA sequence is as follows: TGTGCCAGCAGTTTACGACTAGCGGGGGTTGTCTACGAGCAGTACTTC. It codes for CASSLRLAGVVYEQYF.